The rows below give T cell receptor beta chains drawn from one sample of a study of preoperative IRX-2 immunotherapy in early breast cancer. The repertoire was sequenced with immunoSEQ multiplex PCR; TCRdb's copy has only in-frame clones and lacks some. Of some 25,000 clones listed, more than 80% are singletons. Here the sequenced sample was tumor tissue, taken after IRX-2 immunotherapy. The source of these receptors is a human donor with breast cancer. CDR3s include the opening cysteine and the closing phenylalanine or tryptophan. The order of the fields is clone size, D gene, J gene, V gene, CDR3 DNA, CDR3 protein. The D gene is left open where the match is weak. A clone size is listed for some rows: how often the clone was seen (once, few, many), or a class if it is expanded.

.	.	TRBJ1-1	TRBV5-6	TGTGCCAGCAGCTGGGCCCAGAGGGCGGTCGACACTGAAGCTTTCTTT	CASSWAQRAVDTEAFF
.	.	TRBJ1-5	TRBV6-5	TGTGCCAGCAGTTCGGCCCCACAGGGTTCAAATCAGCCCCAGCATTTT	CASSSAPQGSNQPQHF
.	.	TRBJ2-3	TRBV2	TGTGCCAGCAGTGAACGGAGGGGGCTTTTTACAGATACGCAGTATTTT	CASSERRGLFTDTQYF
.	.	TRBJ2-2	TRBV6-1	TGTGCCAGCAGTGAGCGGGACACCGGGGAGCTGTTTTTT	CASSERDTGELFF
.	TRBD2	TRBJ2-1	TRBV6-1	TGTGCCAGCAAAGGGCGGGAGGGCTACAATGAGCAGTTCTTC	CASKGREGYNEQFF
.	TRBD2	TRBJ2-2	TRBV19	TGTGCCAGTAGGATTCCCTCGGGACTAGCGGCCACCGGGGAGCTGTTTTTT	CASRIPSGLAATGELFF
.	TRBD2	TRBJ2-5	TRBV29-1	TGCAGCGTTGATGGACTAGCGGGAGGATGGGAGACCCAGTACTTC	CSVDGLAGGWETQYF
once	TRBD2	TRBJ2-1	TRBV11-2	TGTGCCAGCAGCTCAATAACTAGCGGCTCCTACAATGAGCAGTTCTTC	CASSSITSGSYNEQFF
.	.	TRBJ1-4	TRBV2	TGTGCCAGCAGTGAATCGCCACCCCCTGGAAAACTGTTTTTT	CASSESPPPGKLFF
.	.	TRBJ1-5	TRBV10-2	TGCGCCAGCAGTGAGTCGAATGGGATTCAGCCCCAGCATTTT	CASSESNGIQPQHF
.	TRBD2	TRBJ2-3	TRBV10-3	TGTGCCATCAAAGCGGGGACCACAGATACGCAGTATTTT	CAIKAGTTDTQYF
.	TRBD2	TRBJ2-3	TRBV19	TGTGCCAGTAGCATAGCGGGAGGGGGTACAGATACGCAGTATTTT	CASSIAGGGTDTQYF
.	.	TRBJ2-7	TRBV10-2	TGCGCCAGCAGAGAAAAGGGGCTCCTTAACTACGAGCAGTACTTC	CASREKGLLNYEQYF
.	TRBD2	TRBJ2-1	TRBV7-2	TGTGCCAGCAGCTTAGCTAGCGGGGGGCCCAATGAGCAGTTCTTC	CASSLASGGPNEQFF
.	TRBD1	TRBJ2-2	TRBV6-5	TGTGCCACCAACCCGGGGACAGGGGCGGCCGGGGAGCTGTTTTTT	CATNPGTGAAGELFF
.	.	TRBJ2-1	TRBV11-2	TGTGCCAGCAGCTTAGGGGGGGCCTCCTACAATGAGCAGTTCTTC	CASSLGGASYNEQFF
.	.	TRBJ1-2	TRBV4-1	TGCGCCAGCAGCCAAGGTCAGGGACCTCCCGGTGGCTACACCTTC	CASSQGQGPPGGYTF
few	.	TRBJ2-3	TRBV19	TGTGCCAGTAGTATATTTGGGAACACAGATACGCAGTATTTT	CASSIFGNTDTQYF
.	TRBD2	TRBJ2-7	TRBV19	TGTGCCAGTAGACACACCATACTAGCGGGAGGTGGTGAGCAGTACTTC	CASRHTILAGGGEQYF
once	.	TRBJ2-2	TRBV18	TGTGCCAGCTCGTCCGGGACCGCGAACACCGGGGAGCTGTTTTTT	CASSSGTANTGELFF
.	.	TRBJ1-6	TRBV11-2	TGTGCCAGCAGCCAGAGTGGCCCCCATTCACCCCTCCACTTT	CASSQSGPHSPLHF
few	.	TRBJ2-7	TRBV28	TGTGCCAGCAGTTTAGTGGCGGGAAGTCCCTTCTACGAGCAGTACTTC	CASSLVAGSPFYEQYF
.	.	TRBJ2-5	TRBV7-2	TGTGCCAGCAGCTTAGTACAGGGTCAAGAGACCCAGTACTTC	CASSLVQGQETQYF
.	.	TRBJ2-7	TRBV6-5	TGTGCCAGCAGTTCGAGACGGACGCCCGGGGTCTTC	CASSSRRTPGVF
.	TRBD1	TRBJ2-2	TRBV5-1	TGCGCCAGCAGCACCGGGACAGGGGTGAACACCGGGGAGCTGTTTTTT	CASSTGTGVNTGELFF
.	TRBD1	TRBJ2-7	TRBV18	TGTGCCAGCTCACCACCGACAGGGGTTCGCGAGCAGTACTTC	CASSPPTGVREQYF
.	.	TRBJ1-6	TRBV6-1	TGTGCCAGCAGTGACACGGGACATTCTAATTCACCCCTCCACTTT	CASSDTGHSNSPLHF
.	TRBD2	TRBJ2-2	TRBV15	TGTGCCACCAGCAGAATGGGGGAGGGAACCGGGGAGCTGTTTTTT	CATSRMGEGTGELFF
.	.	TRBJ1-5	TRBV2	TGTGCCAGCAGGGACAGTAATCAGCCCCAGCATTTT	CASRDSNQPQHF
.	.	TRBJ2-1	TRBV7-9	TGTGCCAGCAGGGATACCGGGGCAAGGACCATCCAGTTCTTC	CASRDTGARTIQFF
.	.	TRBJ1-1	TRBV5-1	TGCGCCAGCAGCTCCGGCGCCAGGGGCACTGAAGCTTTCTTT	CASSSGARGTEAFF
.	TRBD2	TRBJ2-1	TRBV2	TGTGCCAGTACTAGCGGGGTCTCCTACAATGAGCAGTTCTTC	CASTSGVSYNEQFF
.	TRBD1	TRBJ2-1	TRBV7-2	TGTGCCAGCAGCAGATGGACAGGGGGCAATGAGCAGTTCTTC	CASSRWTGGNEQFF
.	TRBD1	TRBJ2-2	TRBV5-1	TGCGCCAGCAGGGGACAGGTGAACACCGGGGAGCTGTTTTTT	CASRGQVNTGELFF
.	.	TRBJ1-1	TRBV30	TGTGCCTGGGGATTGACGGTTTACACTGAAGCTTTCTTT	CAWGLTVYTEAFF
once	TRBD1	TRBJ1-2	TRBV27	TGTGCCAGCAGTTCTACAGGGGGCGATTTTTACTATGGCTACACCTTC	CASSSTGGDFYYGYTF
.	TRBD1	TRBJ2-3	TRBV4-1	TGCGCCAGCAGCCAACCGGGACAGGGGGAAGATACGCAGTATTTT	CASSQPGQGEDTQYF
.	TRBD1	TRBJ1-3	TRBV19	TGTGCCAGCAACAGGGGGCTCGGAAACACCATATATTTT	CASNRGLGNTIYF
.	.	TRBJ1-5	TRBV19	TGTGCCAGTAGTATCTCCAGGGCCCAGCCCCAGCATTTT	CASSISRAQPQHF